The T cell receptor (beta chain) under discussion was sequenced for a study of blood T cells in healthy people across ages. Together with a sample-barcoded 5' primer, a J-beta primer mix was included in a second PCR lasting about 7 to 12 cycles. One entry per CDR3 protein results from TCRdb running MiXCR on the 5' RACE reads. The sample consists of around 690,000 distinct CDR3 sequences, approximately 50% of them appearing once. Points from the study as a whole: The lack of PBMC sorting stopped any conclusive naive versus antigen-experienced comparison.

The germline gives CDR1 LGHNA, CDR2 YNFKEQ. Trimming shortened V by 6 bases and J by 0 bases, and 15 bases separated the two germline ends. The CDR3 covers 17 residues. The table lists this clonotype with a few counts. Its cognate antigen is unknown. This receptor was obtained from a man aged 55 to 69 in good health. V is TRBV4-2 and J is TRBJ2-6; D is ambiguous. Sequencing input: blood. The CDR3 coding sequence is TGTGCCAGCAGACGCATCCCTTTTAACTCTGGGGCCAACGTCCTGACTTTC. Translation: CASRRIPFNSGANVLTF.